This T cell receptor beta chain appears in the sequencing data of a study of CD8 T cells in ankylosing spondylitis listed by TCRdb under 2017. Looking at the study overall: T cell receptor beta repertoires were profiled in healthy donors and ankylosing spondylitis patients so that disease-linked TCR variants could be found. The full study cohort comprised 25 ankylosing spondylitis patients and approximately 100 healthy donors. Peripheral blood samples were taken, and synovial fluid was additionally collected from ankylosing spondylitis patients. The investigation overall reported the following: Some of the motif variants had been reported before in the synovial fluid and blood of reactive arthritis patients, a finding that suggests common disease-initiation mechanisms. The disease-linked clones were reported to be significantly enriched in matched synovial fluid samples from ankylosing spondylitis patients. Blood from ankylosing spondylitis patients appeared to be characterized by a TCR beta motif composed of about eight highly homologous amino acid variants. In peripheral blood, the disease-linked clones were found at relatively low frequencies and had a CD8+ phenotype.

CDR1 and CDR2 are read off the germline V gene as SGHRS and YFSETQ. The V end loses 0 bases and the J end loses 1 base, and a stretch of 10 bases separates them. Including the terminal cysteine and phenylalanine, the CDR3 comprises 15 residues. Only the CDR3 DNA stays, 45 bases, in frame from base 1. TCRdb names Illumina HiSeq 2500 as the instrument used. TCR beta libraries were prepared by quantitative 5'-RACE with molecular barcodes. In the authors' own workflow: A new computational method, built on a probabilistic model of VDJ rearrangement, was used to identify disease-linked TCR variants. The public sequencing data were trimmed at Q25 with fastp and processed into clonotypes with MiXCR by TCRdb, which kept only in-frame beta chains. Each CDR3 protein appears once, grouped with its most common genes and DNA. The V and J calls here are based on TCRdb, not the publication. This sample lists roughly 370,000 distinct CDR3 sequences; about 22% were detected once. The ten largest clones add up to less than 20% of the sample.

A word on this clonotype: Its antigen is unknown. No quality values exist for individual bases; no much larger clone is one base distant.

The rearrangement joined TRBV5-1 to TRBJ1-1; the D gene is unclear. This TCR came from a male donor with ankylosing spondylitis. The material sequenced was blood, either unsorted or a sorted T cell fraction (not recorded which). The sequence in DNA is TGCGCCAGCAGCTTGGTTCGGGCTGAGAACACTGAAGCTTTCTTT. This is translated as CASSLVRAENTEAFF.